This T cell receptor beta chain was identified during a study of blood T cell repertoires in COVID-19. Study background: Acute and convalescent COVID-19 samples came from the United States, Italy and Spain. From T cells, B-cell-depleted T cells, or PBMCs came the material, which was cDNA or gDNA.

Original handling: Estimation of nucleated cell counts was performed using reference gene primer amplification. The method was immunoSEQ multiplex PCR; TCRdb's version includes in-frame clones alone and lacks a portion of them. The V and J calls and the clone size are those of that table, but D and trimming were determined from the DNA. There are about 140,000 clones in the sample; around four fifths occur only once, and roughly 6.4% lies in the top ten. V was pared by 0 bases and J by 5 bases, with 2 bases of the junction left unmatched. The CDR3 loop spans 14 amino acids. The V gene's germline CDR1 is LGHDT and CDR2 YNNKEL (reference sequence).

The sequenced sample consisted of PBMCs or T cells enriched from blood (not recorded which). The chain is built from TRBV3-1 (or the pseudogene TRBV3-2) and TRBJ2-3; 7 nucleotides line up with TRBD2. This clonotype was obtained from a middle-aged woman who had recovered from COVID-19. The CDR3 is CASSQDWGGDTQYF. Here the CDR3 DNA reads TGTGCCAGCAGCCAAGACTGGGGGGGAGATACGCAGTATTTT.